Below are 2 T cell receptor beta chains sequenced from a single sample in a study of blood T cell repertoires in COVID-19. Assay used: immunoSEQ multiplex PCR; TCRdb lists only in-frame clones, some missing. The repertoire holds about 67,000 clones, with about 90% as singletons. Sequencing was done on a sample of peripheral blood. Source of these receptors: a man aged 50 or older with active COVID-19.

The chain is built from TRBV19 and TRBJ2-7, with D perhaps TRBD1 (5 bases). The CDR3 sequence is 14 residues long. Per germline, CDR1 LNHDA and CDR2 SQIVND (reference sequence). V shed 3 bases and J shed 6 bases, with 15 bases lying between them. The CDR3: CASSILRVGSEQYF. CDR3 nucleotide sequence: TGTGCCAGTAGTATCCTCAGGGTGGGTAGCGAGCAGTACTTC.

The rearrangement joins TRBV2 to TRBJ1-4; 7 nucleotides line up with TRBD1. J was trimmed by 8 bases and V by 6 bases; bases with no gene match: 12. CDR1 and CDR2 from the germline V gene are SNHLY and FYNNEI. CDR3 length: 15 residues. The CDR3 DNA sequence: TGTGCCAGCAGCGAACAGGGGCTCCAGGGGGAAAAACTGTTTTTT. Protein sequence: CASSEQGLQGEKLFF. The full variable domain, with the rest looked up from reference TRBV2 and TRBJ1-4, is EPEVTQTPSHQVTQMGQEVILRCVPISNHLYFYWYRQILGQKVEFLVSFYNNEISEKSEIFDDQFSVERPDGSNFTLKIRSTKLEDSAMYFCASSEQGLQGEKLFFGSGTQLSVL.